The table lists the clone carrying this T cell receptor (beta chain) with a count of one. Clinical histories supplied by participants themselves formed the basis of cohort assignment. Each recovered donor of Cohort 3 presented with two negative PCRs, clearance, or symptom resolution. Sequencing used immunoSEQ multiplex PCR; TCRdb keeps in-frame clones, though not all of them. This table holds around 390,000 clones, 87% found once. The data derive from a study of blood T cell repertoires in COVID-19. The overall study: The cDNA or gDNA used as material had been derived from T cells, B-cell-depleted T cells, or PBMCs.

The CDR3 totals 18 residues. The V and J ends lost 2 bases and 2 bases respectively, with 20 bases between them. Germline CDR1 and CDR2: SGHVS and FNYEAQ. The genes are TRBV7-6 and TRBJ2-3, with D tentatively TRBD2 (6 bases). This sequence was found in a woman in her 50s who had recovered from COVID-19. Sequencing was carried out using PBMCs or T cells enriched from blood (not recorded which). The CDR3 coding sequence is TGTGCCAGCAGCTTAATCTATTCCGGGACTCAATTCACAGATACGCAGTATTTT. It specifies CASSLIYSGTQFTDTQYF.